This TCR beta chain was profiled in a study of human T cells and chemical hapten exposure. A single record per CDR3 protein comes from TCRdb applying MiXCR to the RACE reads. This table holds about 380,000 distinct CDR3 sequences, approximately 5.1% found once. The time point denotes: pre-sensitization, week 0. The treatment was: therapeutic diphenylcyclopropenone sensitization with weekly scalp DPC. The TCR originated in a woman between 45 and 60 years old with alopecia areata. Some clones in this sample may be carry-over from other donors' samples. Sequenced material: whole blood, taken in connection with sensitization to the hapten diphenylcyclopropenone (DPC).

CDR3 sequence: CASSLAGGISEAFF. CDR3 DNA: TGTGCCAGCAGTTTAGCGGGGGGAATCAGTGAAGCTTTCTTT. This chain links TRBV12-3 or TRBV12-4 with TRBJ1-1; tentative D call: TRBD1 (5 bases). This CDR3 comprises 14 residues. V lost 0 bases to trimming and J lost 7 bases, with 12 bases between them.